This T cell receptor (beta chain) was profiled in a study of blood T cell repertoires in COVID-19. As for the study in general: In each case, the material was cDNA or gDNA derived from T cells, B-cell-depleted T cells, or PBMCs.

How the authors handled the data: Cell counts per sample came from amplifying reference gene primers. TCRdb keeps only in-frame clones here, not all; method: immunoSEQ multiplex PCR. Clonal size and the V and J genes are those of that table, whereas D and trimming came from the DNA. The top ten hold 2% to 2.5% of the sample, which has about 280,000 clones, roughly nine tenths seen once. The CDR3 contains 16 residues. Germline assignment: CDR1 SGHVS and CDR2 FQNEAQ. V shed 0 bases and J 0 bases; nucleotides not matched to a gene: 4. The specimen sequenced was peripheral blood. This receptor was identified in a woman aged 45-59 years who had recovered from COVID-19. The J gene is TRBJ2-7, the V gene TRBV7-8; 8 positions agree with TRBD2. The CDR3 nucleotides are TGTGCCAGCAGCTTAGCGCCAGCGGGGGCCTCCTACGAGCAGTACTTC. This sequence encodes CASSLAPAGASYEQYF.